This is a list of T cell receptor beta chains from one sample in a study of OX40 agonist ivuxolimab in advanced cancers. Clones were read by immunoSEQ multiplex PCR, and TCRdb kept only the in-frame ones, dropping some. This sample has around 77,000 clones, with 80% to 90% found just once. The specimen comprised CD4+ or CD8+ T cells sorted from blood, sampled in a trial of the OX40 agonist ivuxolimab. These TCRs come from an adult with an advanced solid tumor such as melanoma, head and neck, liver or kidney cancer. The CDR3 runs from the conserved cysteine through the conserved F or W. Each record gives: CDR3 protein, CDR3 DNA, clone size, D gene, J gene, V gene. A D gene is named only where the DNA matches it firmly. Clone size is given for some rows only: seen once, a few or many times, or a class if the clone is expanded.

CDR3: CASDQTGGKYEQYF; DNA: TGTGCCAGCGACCAGACAGGGGGTAAATACGAGCAGTACTTC; size: NA; D: TRBD1; J: TRBJ2-7; V: TRBV6-1
CDR3: CASSENLEKLFF; DNA: TGCGCCAGCAGCGAGAATCTAGAAAAACTGTTTTTT; size: once; D: NA; J: TRBJ1-4; V: TRBV10-2
CDR3: CASGGSGNAGELFF; DNA: TGTGCCAGCGGGGGGTCGGGGAACGCCGGGGAGCTGTTTTTT; size: once; D: NA; J: TRBJ2-2; V: TRBV25-1
CDR3: CATSRGSELTPGANVLTF; DNA: TGTGCCACCAGCAGAGGGTCAGAACTAACCCCTGGGGCCAACGTCCTGACTTTC; size: NA; D: NA; J: TRBJ2-6; V: TRBV15
CDR3: CASSSLGTSGTNEQFF; DNA: TGTGCCAGCAGCTCCCTCGGGACTAGCGGGACCAATGAGCAGTTCTTC; size: NA; D: TRBD2; J: TRBJ2-1; V: TRBV7-3
CDR3: CASRDDRVDQPQHF; DNA: TGTGCCAGCCGTGACGACAGGGTTGATCAGCCCCAGCATTTT; size: NA; D: TRBD1; J: TRBJ1-5; V: TRBV27
CDR3: CAWSVLGANSNQPQHF; DNA: TGTGCCTGGAGTGTACTGGGGGCTAATAGCAATCAGCCCCAGCATTTT; size: NA; D: NA; J: TRBJ1-5; V: TRBV30
CDR3: CASSPPGLALNEQFF; DNA: TGTGCCAGCAGCCCCCCGGGACTAGCCCTCAATGAGCAGTTCTTC; size: NA; D: TRBD2; J: TRBJ2-1; V: TRBV11-3
CDR3: CASSLGQQETQYF; DNA: TGTGCCAGCAGCTTAGGACAGCAAGAGACCCAGTACTTC; size: NA; D: NA; J: TRBJ2-5; V: TRBV7-3
CDR3: CASSLGTNQETQYF; DNA: TGTGCCAGCAGCTTAGGGACAAACCAAGAGACCCAGTACTTC; size: once; D: NA; J: TRBJ2-5; V: TRBV7-8
CDR3: CASQGPGRGETQYF; DNA: TGTGCCAGCCAGGGACCCGGGCGGGGAGAGACCCAGTACTTC; size: once; D: NA; J: TRBJ2-5; V: TRBV27
CDR3: CASSVGWTSGDTQYF; DNA: TGTGCCAGCAGCGTAGGCTGGACTAGCGGCGATACGCAGTATTTT; size: NA; D: TRBD2; J: TRBJ2-3; V: TRBV9
CDR3: CASSLGVTQYF; DNA: TGTGCCAGCAGCTTGGGGGTAACGCAGTATTTT; size: NA; D: NA; J: TRBJ2-3; V: TRBV11-2
CDR3: CASSSNIDSGEQFF; DNA: TGCGCCAGCAGCTCGAATATCGACAGCGGTGAGCAGTTCTTC; size: NA; D: NA; J: TRBJ2-1; V: TRBV5-1
CDR3: CASSQGRGPEQFF; DNA: TGTGCCAGCAGCCAAGGACGGGGCCCTGAGCAGTTCTTC; size: NA; D: NA; J: TRBJ2-1; V: TRBV28
CDR3: CASSPTMGPNEKLFF; DNA: TGTGCCAGCTCACCAACCATGGGGCCCAATGAAAAACTGTTTTTT; size: NA; D: NA; J: TRBJ1-4; V: TRBV18
CDR3: CASSLDLRSPYNEQFF; DNA: TGTGCCAGCAGCTTGGATCTAAGATCGCCCTACAATGAGCAGTTCTTC; size: NA; D: NA; J: TRBJ2-1; V: TRBV5-6
CDR3: CASSTHTRNTEAFF; DNA: TGTGCCAGCAGTACCCACACAAGGAACACTGAAGCTTTCTTT; size: NA; D: NA; J: TRBJ1-1; V: TRBV27
CDR3: CASSRGTGLALNTEAFF; DNA: TGTGCCAGTAGTAGGGGGACAGGGCTTGCATTGAACACTGAAGCTTTCTTT; size: NA; D: TRBD1; J: TRBJ1-1; V: TRBV19
CDR3: CASSPGQGAYNEQFF; DNA: TGCGCCAGCAGTCCTGGACAGGGGGCTTACAATGAGCAGTTCTTC; size: NA; D: TRBD1; J: TRBJ2-1; V: TRBV5-1
CDR3: CASSMTSTDNEQFF; DNA: TGTGCCAGCAGCATGACTAGCACTGACAATGAGCAGTTCTTC; size: NA; D: TRBD2; J: TRBJ2-1; V: TRBV6-4
CDR3: CASNGIFF; DNA: TGTGCCAGCAACGGGATTTTCTTT; size: NA; D: NA; J: TRBJ1-1; V: TRBV6-6
CDR3: CAWSVETEAFF; DNA: TGTGCCTGGAGTGTAGAAACTGAAGCTTTCTTT; size: few; D: NA; J: TRBJ1-1; V: TRBV30
CDR3: CASSLSQGGAYEQYF; DNA: TGTGCCAGCAGTTTATCTCAGGGAGGTGCCTACGAGCAGTACTTC; size: NA; D: NA; J: TRBJ2-7; V: TRBV28
CDR3: CASSLGHRDNYEQYF; DNA: TGCGCCAGCAGCTTGGGCCACCGGGACAACTACGAGCAGTACTTC; size: NA; D: NA; J: TRBJ2-7; V: TRBV5-1
CDR3: CASSSPTETYGYTF; DNA: TGTGCCAGCAGTTCCCCGACAGAAACCTATGGCTACACCTTC; size: NA; D: NA; J: TRBJ1-2; V: TRBV28
CDR3: CASSSQEGGRKNIQYF; DNA: TGTGCCAGCAGTTCCCAGGAGGGGGGGCGTAAAAACATTCAGTACTTC; size: NA; D: NA; J: TRBJ2-4; V: TRBV6-5
CDR3: CASSDEPKYYGYTF; DNA: TGTGCCAGCAGTGATGAACCCAAGTACTATGGCTACACCTTC; size: NA; D: NA; J: TRBJ1-2; V: TRBV25-1
CDR3: CASSFGDRGHEQYF; DNA: TGCGCCAGCAGCTTCGGGGACAGGGGTCACGAGCAGTACTTC; size: NA; D: TRBD1; J: TRBJ2-7; V: TRBV5-1
CDR3: CASSTGHKNTEAFF; DNA: TGTGCCAGCAGCACAGGACACAAGAACACTGAAGCTTTCTTT; size: NA; D: NA; J: TRBJ1-1; V: TRBV5-6
CDR3: CASSLTHGRTTGELFF; DNA: TGTGCCAGCAGCTTAACGCACGGGAGAACCACCGGGGAGCTGTTTTTT; size: NA; D: NA; J: TRBJ2-2; V: TRBV7-3
CDR3: CASRLPGQGGGYTF; DNA: TGTGCCAGCAGGTTACCGGGACAGGGAGGAGGCTACACCTTC; size: NA; D: TRBD1; J: TRBJ1-2; V: TRBV6-5
CDR3: CTMNTEAFF; DNA: TGCACTATGAACACTGAAGCTTTCTTT; size: few; D: NA; J: TRBJ1-1; V: TRBV20-1